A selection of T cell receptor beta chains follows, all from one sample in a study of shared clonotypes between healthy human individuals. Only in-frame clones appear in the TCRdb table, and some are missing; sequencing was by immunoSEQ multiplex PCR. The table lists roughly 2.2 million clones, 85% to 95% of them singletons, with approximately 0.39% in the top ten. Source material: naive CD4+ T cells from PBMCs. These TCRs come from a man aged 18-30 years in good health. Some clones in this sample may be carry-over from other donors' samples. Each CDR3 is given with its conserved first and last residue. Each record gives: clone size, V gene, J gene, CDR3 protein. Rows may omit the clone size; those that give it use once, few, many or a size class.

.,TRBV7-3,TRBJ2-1,CASSLGGVPYNEQFF
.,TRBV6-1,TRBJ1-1,CASSDVNREKREAFF
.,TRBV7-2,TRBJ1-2,CASRLGGRDYGYTF
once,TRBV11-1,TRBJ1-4,CASSSKTDINGEKLFF
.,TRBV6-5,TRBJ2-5,CASSLLAGGETQYF
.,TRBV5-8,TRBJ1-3,CASSLRGGSGNTIYF
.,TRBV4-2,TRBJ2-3,CASSQGSTSGTTDTQYF
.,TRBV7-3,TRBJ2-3,CASSPWTSGRRDTQYF
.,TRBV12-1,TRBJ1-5,CASTLQGRGNQPQHF
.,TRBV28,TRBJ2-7,CASSSRDRVWEQYF
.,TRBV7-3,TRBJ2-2,CASSYWTSGTQNTGELFF
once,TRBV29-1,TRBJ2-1,CSVSLPWFGVREGYNEQFF
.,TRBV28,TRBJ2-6,CASSLPGTGANVLTF
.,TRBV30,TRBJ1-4,CAWSVKAGINEKLFF
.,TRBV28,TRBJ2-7,CASSFLPGPYEQYF
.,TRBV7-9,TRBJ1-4,CASSSAGRLNEKLFF
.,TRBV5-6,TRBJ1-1,CASSYFEGARWRNTEAFF
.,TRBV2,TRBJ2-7,CASIRGSSYEQYF
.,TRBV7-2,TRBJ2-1,CASSFSRRVRERYNEQFF
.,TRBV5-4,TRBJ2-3,CASSFGGKLTDTQYF
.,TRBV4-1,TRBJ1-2,CASSQAGTAYGYTF
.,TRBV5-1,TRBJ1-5,CASSLGRGDDQPQHF
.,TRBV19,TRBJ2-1,CASSMWFGGEEDEQFF
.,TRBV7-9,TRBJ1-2,CASSLRRDTNYGYTF
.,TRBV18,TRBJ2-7,CASSPPGNYEQYF
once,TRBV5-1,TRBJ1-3,CASSLGQFSSGNTIYF
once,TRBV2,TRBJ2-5,CASRRGTEETQYF
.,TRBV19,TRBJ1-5,CASTGRGRGNQPQHF
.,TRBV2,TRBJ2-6,CAGNRETGANVLTF
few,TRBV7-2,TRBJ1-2,CASSILARDSYGYTF
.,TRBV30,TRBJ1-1,CAWSVRTGRDTEAFF
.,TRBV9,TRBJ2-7,CASSVVPDPYEQYF
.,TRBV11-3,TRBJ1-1,CASSFRGPPTEAFF
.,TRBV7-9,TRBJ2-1,CASSLAGLAGARQFF
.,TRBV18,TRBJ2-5,CASSPPAGYQETQYF